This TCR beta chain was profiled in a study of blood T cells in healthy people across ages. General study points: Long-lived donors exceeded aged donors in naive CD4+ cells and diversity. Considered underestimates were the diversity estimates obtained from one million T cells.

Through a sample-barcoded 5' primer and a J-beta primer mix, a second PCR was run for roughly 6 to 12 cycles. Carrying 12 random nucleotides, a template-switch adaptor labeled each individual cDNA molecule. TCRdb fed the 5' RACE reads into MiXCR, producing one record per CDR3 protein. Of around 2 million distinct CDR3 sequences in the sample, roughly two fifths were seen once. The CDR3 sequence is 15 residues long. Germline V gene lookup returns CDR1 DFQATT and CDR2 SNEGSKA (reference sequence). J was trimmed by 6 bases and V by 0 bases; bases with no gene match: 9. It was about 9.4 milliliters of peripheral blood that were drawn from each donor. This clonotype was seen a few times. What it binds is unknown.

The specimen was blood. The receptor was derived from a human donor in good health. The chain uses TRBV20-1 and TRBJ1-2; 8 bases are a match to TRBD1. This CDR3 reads CSARDPNRGMDGYTF. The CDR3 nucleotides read TGCAGTGCTAGAGACCCCAACAGGGGGATGGATGGCTACACCTTC.